This T cell receptor (beta chain) comes out of a study of cytomegalovirus exposure and HLA in healthy donors. Study-level points and caveats: In an earlier analysis, in some 500 donors, most V segments appeared productive either ~87% or ~30% of the time.

About this clone itself: Its antigen is as yet unknown.

The CDR3 contains 13 residues. V was clipped by 1 base and J by 4 bases, with 9 bases between them. Germline loops: CDR1 SGHRS, CDR2 YFSETQ. PCR employed 60 Vbeta and 13 Jbeta primers. Repertoires were generated with immunoSEQ multiplex PCR, while TCRdb's copy carries only in-frame clones and drops some. The sample contains roughly 110,000 clones, roughly 74% of which appear only once. The chain combines TRBV5-1 with TRBJ2-7; D is perhaps TRBD2 (5 bases). Input material: PBMCs. The clonotype comes from a man aged 35-49 years in good health and CMV-seronegative. The CDR3 loop is CASSLSGKYEQYF. In DNA, the CDR3 is TGCGCCAGCAGCTTGTCGGGAAAATACGAGCAGTACTTC.